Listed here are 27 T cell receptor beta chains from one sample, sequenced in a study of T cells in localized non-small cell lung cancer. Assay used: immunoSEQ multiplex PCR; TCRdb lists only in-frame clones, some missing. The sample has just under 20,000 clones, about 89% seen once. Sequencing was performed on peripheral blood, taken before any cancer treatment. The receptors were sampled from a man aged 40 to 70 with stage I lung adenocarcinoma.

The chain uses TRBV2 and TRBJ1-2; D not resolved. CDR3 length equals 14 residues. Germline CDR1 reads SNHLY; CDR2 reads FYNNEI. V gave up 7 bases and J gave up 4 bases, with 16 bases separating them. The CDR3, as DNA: TGTGCCAGCACCCAGAGGCGGCAGGCCTATGGCTACACCTTC. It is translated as CASTQRRQAYGYTF.

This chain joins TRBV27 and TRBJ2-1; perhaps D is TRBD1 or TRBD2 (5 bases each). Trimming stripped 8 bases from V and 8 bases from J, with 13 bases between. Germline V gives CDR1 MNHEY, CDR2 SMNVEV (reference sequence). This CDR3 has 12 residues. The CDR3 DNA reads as TGTGCCAGCGGGACGGGGTTCTATGAGCAGTTCTTC. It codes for CASGTGFYEQFF.

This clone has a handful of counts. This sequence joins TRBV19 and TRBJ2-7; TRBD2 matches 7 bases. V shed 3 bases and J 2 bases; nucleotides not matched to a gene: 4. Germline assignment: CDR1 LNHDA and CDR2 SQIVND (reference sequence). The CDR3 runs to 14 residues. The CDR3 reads CASSMGGSTYEQYF. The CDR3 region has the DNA TGTGCCAGTAGTATGGGGGGGTCCACCTACGAGCAGTACTTC. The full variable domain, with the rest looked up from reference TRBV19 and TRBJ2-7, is DGGITQSPKYLFRKEGQNVTLSCEQNLNHDAMYWYRQDPGQGLRLIYYSQIVNDFQKGDIAEGYSVSREKKESFPLTVTSAQKNPTAFYLCASSMGGSTYEQYFGPGTRLTVT.

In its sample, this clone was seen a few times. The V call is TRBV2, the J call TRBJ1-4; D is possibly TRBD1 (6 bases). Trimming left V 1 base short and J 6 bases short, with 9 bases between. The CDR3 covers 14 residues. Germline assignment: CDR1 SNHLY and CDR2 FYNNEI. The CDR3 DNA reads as TGTGCCAGCAGTGAAGGCAGGGGATATGAAAAACTGTTTTTT. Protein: CASSEGRGYEKLFF.

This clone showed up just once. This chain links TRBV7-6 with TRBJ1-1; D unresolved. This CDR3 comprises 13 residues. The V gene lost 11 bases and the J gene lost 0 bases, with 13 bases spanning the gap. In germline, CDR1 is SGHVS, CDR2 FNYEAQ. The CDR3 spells CACKAQVNTEAFF. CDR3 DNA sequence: TGTGCCTGCAAAGCTCAGGTGAACACTGAAGCTTTCTTT.

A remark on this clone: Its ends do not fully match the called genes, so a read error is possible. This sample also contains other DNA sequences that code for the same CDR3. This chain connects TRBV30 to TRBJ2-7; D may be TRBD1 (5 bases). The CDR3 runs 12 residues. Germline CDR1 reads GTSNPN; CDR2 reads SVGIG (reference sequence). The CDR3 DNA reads TGCGCCTGGAGTAGGGGTACCTACGAGCAGTACTTC. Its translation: CAWSRGTYEQYF.

Here the CDR3 reads CASSFTRQGNEAFF. CDR3 bases: TGTGCCAGCAGTTTCACCCGACAGGGGAATGAAGCTTTCTTT. The chain links TRBV27 to TRBJ1-1; TRBD1 matches 8 bases. Germline V lookup: CDR1 MNHEY, CDR2 SMNVEV (reference sequence). The junction had 7 bases not matched to a gene; V was cut back by 3 bases and J by 7 bases. The CDR3 sequence is 14 residues long.

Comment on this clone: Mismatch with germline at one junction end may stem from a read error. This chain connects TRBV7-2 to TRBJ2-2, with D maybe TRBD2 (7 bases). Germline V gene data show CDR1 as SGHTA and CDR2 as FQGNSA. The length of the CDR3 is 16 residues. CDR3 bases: TGTGCCAACAGCTTTACCGCGACGGGGGGCGCCGGGGAGCTGTTTTTT. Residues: CANSFTATGGAGELFF.

The CDR3 is CASSLLKFINEQFF. The CDR3 nucleotides are TGTGCCAGCAGCTTGCTGAAATTTATTAATGAGCAGTTCTTC. The V gene is TRBV5-6, the J gene TRBJ2-1; no reliable D call. CDR1 is SGHDT, CDR2 YYEEEE, per germline. The CDR3 is made up of 14 amino acids. V was clipped by 1 base and J by 7 bases, with 12 bases between them.

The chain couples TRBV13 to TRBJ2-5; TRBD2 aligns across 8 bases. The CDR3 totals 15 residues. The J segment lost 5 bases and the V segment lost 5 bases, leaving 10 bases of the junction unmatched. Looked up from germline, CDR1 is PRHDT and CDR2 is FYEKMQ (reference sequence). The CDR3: CASSPRAGGRETQYF. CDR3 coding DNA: TGTGCCAGCAGCCCCAGGGCGGGAGGAAGGGAGACCCAGTACTTC.

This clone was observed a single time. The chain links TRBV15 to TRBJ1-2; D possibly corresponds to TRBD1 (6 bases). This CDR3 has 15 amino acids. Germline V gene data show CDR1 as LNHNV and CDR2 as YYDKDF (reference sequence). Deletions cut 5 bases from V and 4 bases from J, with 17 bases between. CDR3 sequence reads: CATSSYQGFAYGYTF. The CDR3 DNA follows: TGTGCCACCAGCTCATACCAGGGGTTTGCCTATGGCTACACCTTC.

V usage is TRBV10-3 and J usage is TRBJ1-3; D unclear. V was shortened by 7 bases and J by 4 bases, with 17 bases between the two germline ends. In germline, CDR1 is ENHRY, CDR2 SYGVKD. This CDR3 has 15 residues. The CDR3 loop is CAITETGKGGNTIYF. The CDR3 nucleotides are TGTGCCATCACCGAGACGGGGAAGGGAGGAAACACCATATATTTT.

The CDR3 spells CASSSSIRPRLAGGTKDTQYF. The CDR3 DNA is TGTGCCAGCAGCTCATCCATCAGACCGAGACTAGCGGGGGGAACCAAGGATACGCAGTATTTT. The chain is built from TRBV7-6 and TRBJ2-3; the match to TRBD2 covers 13 bases. CDR1 is SGHVS, CDR2 FNYEAQ, per germline. Trimming took 4 bases from V and 6 from J; bases not matched to a gene: 22. CDR3 length: 21 residues. Variable domain in full (rest from reference TRBV7-6 and TRBJ2-3): GAGVSQSPRYKVTKRGQDVALRCDPISGHVSLYWYRQALGQGPEFLTYFNYEAQQDKSGLPNDRFSAERPEGSISTLTIQRTEQRDSAMYRCASSSSIRPRLAGGTKDTQYFGPGTRLTVL.

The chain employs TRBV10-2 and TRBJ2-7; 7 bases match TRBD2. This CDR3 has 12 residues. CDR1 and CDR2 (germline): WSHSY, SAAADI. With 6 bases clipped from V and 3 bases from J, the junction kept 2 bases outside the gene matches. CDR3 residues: CASRGGSYEQYF. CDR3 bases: TGCGCCAGCAGGGGGGGGAGCTACGAGCAGTACTTC.

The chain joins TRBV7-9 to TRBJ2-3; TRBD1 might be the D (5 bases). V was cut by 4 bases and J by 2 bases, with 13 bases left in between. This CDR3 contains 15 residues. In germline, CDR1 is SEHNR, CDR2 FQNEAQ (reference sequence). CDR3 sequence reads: CASSSRGLPTDTQYF. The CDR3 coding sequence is TGTGCCAGCAGCTCTAGGGGTTTGCCCACAGATACGCAGTATTTT.

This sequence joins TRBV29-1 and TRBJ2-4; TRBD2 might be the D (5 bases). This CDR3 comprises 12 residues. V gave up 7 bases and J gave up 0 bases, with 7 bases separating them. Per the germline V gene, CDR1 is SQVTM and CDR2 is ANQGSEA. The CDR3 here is CSAGLAKNIQYF. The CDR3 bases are TGCAGCGCCGGACTAGCCAAAAACATTCAGTACTTC. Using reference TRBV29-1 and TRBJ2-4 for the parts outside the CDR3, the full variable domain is SAVISQKPSRDICQRGTSLTIQCQVDSQVTMMFWYRQQPGQSLTLIATANQGSEATYESGFVIDKFPISRPNLTFSTLTVSNMSPEDSSIYLCSAGLAKNIQYFGAGTRLSVL.

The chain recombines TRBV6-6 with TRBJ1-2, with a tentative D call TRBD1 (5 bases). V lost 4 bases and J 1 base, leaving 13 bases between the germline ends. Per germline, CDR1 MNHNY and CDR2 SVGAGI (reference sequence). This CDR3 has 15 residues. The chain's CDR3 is CASSSAGGGNYGYTF. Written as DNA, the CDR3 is TGTGCCAGCAGTTCGGCTGGGGGGGGTAACTATGGCTACACCTTC.

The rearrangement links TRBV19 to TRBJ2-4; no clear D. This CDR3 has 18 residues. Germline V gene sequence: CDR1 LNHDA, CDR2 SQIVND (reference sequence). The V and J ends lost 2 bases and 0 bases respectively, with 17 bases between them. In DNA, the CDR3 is TGTGCCAGTAGTATAAGGACGGTATCTTCCTTAGCCAAAAACATTCAGTACTTC. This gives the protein CASSIRTVSSLAKNIQYF.

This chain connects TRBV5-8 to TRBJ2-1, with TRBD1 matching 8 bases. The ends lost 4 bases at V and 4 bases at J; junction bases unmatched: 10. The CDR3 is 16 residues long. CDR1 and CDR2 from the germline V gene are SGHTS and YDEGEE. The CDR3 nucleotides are TGTGCCAGCAGCGCTACTTCCGGGACAGGTTACAATGAGCAGTTCTTC. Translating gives CASSATSGTGYNEQFF.

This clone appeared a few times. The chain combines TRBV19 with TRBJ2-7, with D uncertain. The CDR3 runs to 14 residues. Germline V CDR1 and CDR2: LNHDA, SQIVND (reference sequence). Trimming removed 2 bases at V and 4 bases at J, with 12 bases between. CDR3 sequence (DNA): TGTGCCAGTAGTATATCCCAATCGGAATACGAGCAGTACTTC. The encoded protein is CASSISQSEYEQYF. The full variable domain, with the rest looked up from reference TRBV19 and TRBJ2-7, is DGGITQSPKYLFRKEGQNVTLSCEQNLNHDAMYWYRQDPGQGLRLIYYSQIVNDFQKGDIAEGYSVSREKKESFPLTVTSAQKNPTAFYLCASSISQSEYEQYFGPGTRLTVT.

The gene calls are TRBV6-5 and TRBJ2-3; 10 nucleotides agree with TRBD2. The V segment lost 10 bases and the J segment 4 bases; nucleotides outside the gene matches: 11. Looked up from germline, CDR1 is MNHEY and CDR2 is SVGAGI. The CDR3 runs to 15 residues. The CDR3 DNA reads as TGTGCCACCGTACATAGCGGGGGGAATTCAGATACGCAGTATTTT. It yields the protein CATVHSGGNSDTQYF.

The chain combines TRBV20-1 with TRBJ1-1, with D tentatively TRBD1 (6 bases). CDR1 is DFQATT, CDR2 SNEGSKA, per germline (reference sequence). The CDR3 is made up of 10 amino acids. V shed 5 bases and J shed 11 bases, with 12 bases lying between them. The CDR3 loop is CSAQDTGAFF. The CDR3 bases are TGCAGTGCTCAGGACACAGGGGCTTTCTTT.

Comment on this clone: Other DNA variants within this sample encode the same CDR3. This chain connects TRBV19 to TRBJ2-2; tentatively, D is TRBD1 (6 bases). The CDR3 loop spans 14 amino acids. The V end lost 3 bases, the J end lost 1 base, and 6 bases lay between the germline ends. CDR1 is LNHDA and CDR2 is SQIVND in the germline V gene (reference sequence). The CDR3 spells CASSMGQNTGELFF. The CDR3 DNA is TGTGCCAGTAGTATGGGACAGAACACCGGGGAGCTGTTTTTT.

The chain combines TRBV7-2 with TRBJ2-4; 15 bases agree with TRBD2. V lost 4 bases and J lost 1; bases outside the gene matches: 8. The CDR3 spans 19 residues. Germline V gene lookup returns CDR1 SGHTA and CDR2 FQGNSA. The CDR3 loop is CASSSRTSGGAGAKNIQYF. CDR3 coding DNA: TGTGCCAGCAGCTCCCGGACTAGCGGGGGGGCGGGGGCCAAAAACATTCAGTACTTC. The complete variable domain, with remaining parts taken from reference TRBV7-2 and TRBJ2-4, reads GAGVSQSPSNKVTEKGKDVELRCDPISGHTALYWYRQSLGQGLEFLIYFQGNSAPDKSGLPSDRFSAERTGGSVSTLTIQRTQQEDSAVYLCASSSRTSGGAGAKNIQYFGAGTRLSVL.

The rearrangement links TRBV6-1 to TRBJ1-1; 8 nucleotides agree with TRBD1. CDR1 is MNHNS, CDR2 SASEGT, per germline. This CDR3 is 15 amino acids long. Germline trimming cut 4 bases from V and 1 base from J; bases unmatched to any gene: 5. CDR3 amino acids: CASSASGTGNTEAFF. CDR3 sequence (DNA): TGTGCCAGCAGTGCCTCCGGGACAGGGAACACTGAAGCTTTCTTT.

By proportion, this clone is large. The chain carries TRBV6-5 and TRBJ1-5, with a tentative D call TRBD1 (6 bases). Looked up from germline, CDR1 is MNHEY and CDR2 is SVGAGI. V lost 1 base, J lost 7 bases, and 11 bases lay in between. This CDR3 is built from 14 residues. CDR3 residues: CASSYLGAQQPQHF. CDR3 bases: TGTGCCAGCAGTTACTTGGGGGCTCAGCAGCCCCAGCATTTT.

The CDR3 DNA sequence: TGTGCCAGCAGCGTAGCTGGACCTAACTATGGCTACACCTTC. Residues: CASSVAGPNYGYTF. This chain joins TRBV9 and TRBJ1-2; D not certain. Germline V CDR1 and CDR2: SGDLS, YYNGEE. Trimming left V 0 bases short and J 0 bases short, with 6 bases between. The CDR3 loop spans 14 amino acids.